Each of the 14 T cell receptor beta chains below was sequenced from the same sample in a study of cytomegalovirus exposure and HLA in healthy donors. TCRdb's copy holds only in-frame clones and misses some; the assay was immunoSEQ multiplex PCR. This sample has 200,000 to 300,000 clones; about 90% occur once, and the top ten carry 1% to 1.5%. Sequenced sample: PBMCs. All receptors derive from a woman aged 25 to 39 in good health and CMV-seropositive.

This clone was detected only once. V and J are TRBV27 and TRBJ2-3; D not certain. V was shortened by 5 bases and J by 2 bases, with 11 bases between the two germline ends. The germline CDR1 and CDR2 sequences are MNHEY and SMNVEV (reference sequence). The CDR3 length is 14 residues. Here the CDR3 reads CASSATVYTDTQYF. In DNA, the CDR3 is TGTGCCAGCAGTGCGACTGTTTACACAGATACGCAGTATTTT.

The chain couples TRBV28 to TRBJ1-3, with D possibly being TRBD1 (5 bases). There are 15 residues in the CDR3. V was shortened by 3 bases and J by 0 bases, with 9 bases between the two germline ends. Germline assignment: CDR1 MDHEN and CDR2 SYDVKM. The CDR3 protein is CASSFGGASGNTIYF. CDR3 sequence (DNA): TGTGCCAGCAGTTTTGGCGGGGCCTCTGGAAACACCATATATTTT.

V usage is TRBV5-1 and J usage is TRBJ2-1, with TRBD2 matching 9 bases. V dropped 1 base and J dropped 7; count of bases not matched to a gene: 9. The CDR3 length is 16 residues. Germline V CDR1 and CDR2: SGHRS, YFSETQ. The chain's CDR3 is CASSLSILAGINEQFF. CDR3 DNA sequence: TGCGCCAGCAGCTTGTCGATCCTAGCGGGAATAAATGAGCAGTTCTTC.

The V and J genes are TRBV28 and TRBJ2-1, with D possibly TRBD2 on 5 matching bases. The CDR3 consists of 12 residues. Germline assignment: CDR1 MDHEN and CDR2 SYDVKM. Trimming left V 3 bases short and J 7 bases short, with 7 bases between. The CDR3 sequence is CASSFTRNEQFF. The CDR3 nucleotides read TGTGCCAGCAGTTTTACTAGGAATGAGCAGTTCTTC.

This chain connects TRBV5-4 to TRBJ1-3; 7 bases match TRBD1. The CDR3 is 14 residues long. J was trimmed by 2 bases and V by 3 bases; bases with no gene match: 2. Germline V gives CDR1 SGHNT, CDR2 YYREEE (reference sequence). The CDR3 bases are TGTGCCAGCAGCTACAGGGGTGCTGGAAACACCATATATTTT. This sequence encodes CASSYRGAGNTIYF.

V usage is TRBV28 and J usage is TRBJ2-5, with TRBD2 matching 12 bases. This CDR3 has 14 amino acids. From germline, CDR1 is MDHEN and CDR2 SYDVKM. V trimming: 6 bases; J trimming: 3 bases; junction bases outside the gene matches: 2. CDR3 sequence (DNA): TGTGCCAGCAGCAGACTAGCGGGAGAAGAGACCCAGTACTTC. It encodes CASSRLAGEETQYF.

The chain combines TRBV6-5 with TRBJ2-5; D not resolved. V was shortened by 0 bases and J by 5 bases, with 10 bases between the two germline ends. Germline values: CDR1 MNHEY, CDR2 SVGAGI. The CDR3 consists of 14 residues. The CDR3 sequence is CASSYSSSPETQYF. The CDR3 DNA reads TGTGCCAGCAGTTACTCGTCCAGTCCGGAGACCCAGTACTTC.

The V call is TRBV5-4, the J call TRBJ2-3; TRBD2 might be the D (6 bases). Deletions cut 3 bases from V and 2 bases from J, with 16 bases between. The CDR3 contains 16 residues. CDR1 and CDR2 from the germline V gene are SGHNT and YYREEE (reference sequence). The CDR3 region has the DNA TGTGCCAGCAGCTCGGCGGCGCCTAGCGACACAGATACGCAGTATTTT. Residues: CASSSAAPSDTDTQYF.

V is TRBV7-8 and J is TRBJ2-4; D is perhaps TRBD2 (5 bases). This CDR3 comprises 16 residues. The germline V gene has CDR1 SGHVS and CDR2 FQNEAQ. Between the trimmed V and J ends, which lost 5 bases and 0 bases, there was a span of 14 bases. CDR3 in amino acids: CASSPSGGLAKNIQYF. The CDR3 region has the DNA TGTGCCAGCAGCCCAAGTGGCGGGTTAGCCAAAAACATTCAGTACTTC.

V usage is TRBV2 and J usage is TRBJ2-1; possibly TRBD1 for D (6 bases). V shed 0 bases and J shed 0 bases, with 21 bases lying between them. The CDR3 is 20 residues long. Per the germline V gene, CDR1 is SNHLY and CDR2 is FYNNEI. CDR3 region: CASSEAEDRTKLSSYNEQFF. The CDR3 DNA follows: TGTGCCAGCAGTGAAGCGGAGGACAGAACGAAATTAAGCTCCTACAATGAGCAGTTCTTC.

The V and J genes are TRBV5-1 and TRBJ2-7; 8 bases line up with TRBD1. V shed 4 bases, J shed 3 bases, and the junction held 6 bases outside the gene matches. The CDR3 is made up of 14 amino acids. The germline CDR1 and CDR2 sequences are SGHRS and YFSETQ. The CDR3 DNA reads TGCGCCAGCAGCCTCGATACAGGGGGCTACGAGCAGTACTTC. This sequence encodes CASSLDTGGYEQYF.

CDR3 nucleotides: TGTGCCAGCAGTCCAACCCCCCAAAGGACAGGGCCCGCCGGAACTAATGAAAAACTGTTTTTT. Its translation is CASSPTPQRTGPAGTNEKLFF. This chain joins TRBV27 and TRBJ1-4; 8 nucleotides line up with TRBD1. The CDR3 consists of 21 residues. J lost 1 base, V lost 5 bases, and 21 bases had no gene match. The germline V gene has CDR1 MNHEY and CDR2 SMNVEV (reference sequence). Variable domain in full (rest from reference TRBV27 and TRBJ1-4): EAQVTQNPRYLITVTGKKLTVTCSQNMNHEYMSWYRQDPGLGLRQIYYSMNVEVTDKGDVPEGYKVSRKEKRNFPLILESPSPNQTSLYFCASSPTPQRTGPAGTNEKLFFGSGTQLSVL.

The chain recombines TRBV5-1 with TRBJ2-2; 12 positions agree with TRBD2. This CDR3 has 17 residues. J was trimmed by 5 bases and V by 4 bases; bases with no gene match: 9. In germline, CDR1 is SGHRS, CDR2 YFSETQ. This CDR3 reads CASSLSTSGSATGELFF. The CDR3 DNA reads TGCGCCAGCAGCCTTTCGACTAGCGGGAGTGCAACCGGGGAGCTGTTTTTT.

The CDR3 sequence: CASKGGLANTEQFF. The CDR3 nucleotides are TGTGCCAGCAAAGGGGGACTAGCTAATACAGAGCAGTTCTTC. The chain recombines TRBV2 with TRBJ2-1; 9 nucleotides agree with TRBD2. The CDR3 is made up of 14 amino acids. Germline V CDR1 and CDR2: SNHLY, FYNNEI. V trimming: 7 bases; J trimming: 10 bases; junction bases outside the gene matches: 11.